The 22 T cell receptor beta chains presented below share a single source sample, sequenced in a study of blood T cell repertoires in COVID-19. The table came from immunoSEQ multiplex PCR; TCRdb's copy has only in-frame clones and leaves some out. This sample carries around 130,000 clones, 70% to 80% of them seen once, and the ten largest clones take roughly 8.6%. Sequencing input: peripheral blood. These receptors were taken from a human donor in a cohort sampled during active COVID-19.

J is TRBJ1-2 and V is TRBV12-3 or TRBV12-4; D may be TRBD1 (5 bases). The V end was cut by 4 bases, the J end by 8 bases, with 8 bases between. This CDR3 region has 11 residues. The CDR3 loop is CASSSGYGYTF. The CDR3 region has the DNA TGTGCCAGCAGTTCAGGGTACGGCTACACCTTC.

This clone has more than one count but fewer than ten. The chain is built from TRBV27 and TRBJ1-5; 8 positions agree with TRBD1. The J segment lost 4 bases and the V segment lost 8 bases, leaving 4 bases of the junction unmatched. The CDR3 totals 13 residues. CDR1 and CDR2 (germline): MNHEY, SMNVEV (reference sequence). The CDR3 coding sequence is TGTGCCAGCGGTTACAGGGGGAATCAGCCCCAGCATTTT. Translating it yields CASGYRGNQPQHF.

Written as DNA, the CDR3 is TGCGCCAGCAGCCAAGATCGAGGGACTGGAAACACCATATATTTT. This gives the protein CASSQDRGTGNTIYF. This rearrangement joins TRBV4-1 to TRBJ1-3; D uncertain. Looked up from germline, CDR1 is MGHRA and CDR2 is YSYEKL. V gave up 0 bases and J gave up 2 bases, with 8 bases separating them. The CDR3 runs to 15 residues.

The rearrangement uses TRBV3-1 (or the pseudogene TRBV3-2) and TRBJ1-2, with TRBD1 as a possible D gene (6 bases). Germline V gene lookup returns CDR1 LGHDT and CDR2 YNNKEL (reference sequence). This CDR3 is 16 amino acids long. V was cut by 5 bases and J by 0 bases, with 16 bases left in between. The CDR3: CASSKRDTSPNYGYTF. CDR3 nucleotides: TGTGCCAGCAGCAAAAGGGACACCTCTCCTAACTATGGCTACACCTTC.

This chain links TRBV28 with TRBJ1-1, with 9 bases identical to TRBD1. Unmatched junction bases numbered 6, after V lost 1 base and J lost 3 bases. The germline V gene encodes CDR1 MDHEN and CDR2 SYDVKM. The CDR3 loop spans 16 amino acids. CDR3 sequence (DNA): TGTGCCAGCAGTTTATTGGGGACAGGGACCTACACTGAAGCTTTCTTT. Translated, it gives CASSLLGTGTYTEAFF.

V gene TRBV10-3 combines with J gene TRBJ2-7, with D uncertain. CDR1 is ENHRY and CDR2 is SYGVKD in the germline V gene. The CDR3 is 12 residues long. V was trimmed by 2 bases and J by 7 bases, leaving 9 bases between them. The CDR3, as DNA: TGTGCCATCAGTGAGACTAATTATGAGCAGTACTTC. Translation gives CAISETNYEQYF.

The chain employs TRBV27 and TRBJ1-5; the D gene is possibly TRBD1 (5 bases). The V gene lost 4 bases and the J gene lost 1 base, with 8 bases spanning the gap. In germline, CDR1 is MNHEY, CDR2 SMNVEV (reference sequence). This CDR3 has 14 residues. DNA for the CDR3: TGTGCCAGCAGTTCAGGGTTGAGCAATCAGCCCCAGCATTTT. Protein: CASSSGLSNQPQHF.

The chain recombines TRBV18 with TRBJ1-1, with a possible D match to TRBD1 (6 bases). V was cut by 3 bases and J by 7 bases, with 12 bases left in between. This CDR3 spans 13 amino acids. Germline CDR1 is KGHSH and CDR2 is LQKENI. In DNA form, the CDR3 reads TGTGCCAGCTCACCCACAGGGATCGGTGAAGCTTTCTTT. Amino acid sequence: CASSPTGIGEAFF.

The genes are TRBV4-1 and TRBJ2-7; TRBD2 matches 11 bases. Germline values: CDR1 MGHRA, CDR2 YSYEKL. The CDR3 is 15 amino acids. V shed 3 bases and J 4 bases; nucleotides not matched to a gene: 5. The chain's CDR3 is CASSHLAGGIYEQYF. In DNA form, the CDR3 reads TGCGCCAGCAGCCATCTAGCGGGAGGAATTTACGAGCAGTACTTC.

The V gene is TRBV3-1 (or the pseudogene TRBV3-2), the J gene TRBJ2-7, with a tentative D call TRBD1 (6 bases). Trimming took 4 bases from V and 7 from J, leaving 11 bases between them. The germline CDR1 and CDR2 sequences are LGHDT and YNNKEL (reference sequence). This CDR3 comprises 12 residues. CDR3 region: CASSPTGTEQYF. Here the CDR3 DNA reads TGTGCCAGCAGCCCCACCGGGACAGAGCAGTACTTC.

This clone has only one observation. The chain combines TRBV28 with TRBJ2-2; D not certain. Germline values: CDR1 MDHEN, CDR2 SYDVKM. The CDR3 runs 14 residues. Between the trimmed V and J ends, which lost 7 bases and 4 bases, there was a span of 13 bases. CDR3 sequence: CASKSRPGTGELFF. The DNA for the CDR3 is TGTGCCAGCAAGAGTCGCCCGGGCACCGGGGAGCTGTTTTTT.

J is TRBJ2-7 and V is TRBV9; no reliable D call. There are 14 residues in the CDR3. The V end was cut by 0 bases, the J end by 2 bases, with 9 bases between. Germline assignment: CDR1 SGDLS and CDR2 YYNGEE. CDR3 in DNA: TGTGCCAGCAGCGTAGAGGCAGAGGCCTACGAGCAGTACTTC. It translates to CASSVEAEAYEQYF. Based on the CDR3 plus reference TRBV9 and TRBJ2-7, the full variable domain is DSGVTQTPKHLITATGQRVTLRCSPRSGDLSVYWYQQSLDQGLQFLIQYYNGEERAKGNILERFSAQQFPDLHSELNLSSLELGDSALYFCASSVEAEAYEQYFGPGTRLTVT.

The DNA of the CDR3 is TGTGCCAGCTCACCCCTGAAGACAGGGGCGGATCAGCCCCAGCATTTT. It encodes CASSPLKTGADQPQHF. The V call is TRBV18, the J call TRBJ1-5, with TRBD1 identical over 8 bases. The CDR3 loop spans 16 amino acids. Germline V CDR1 and CDR2: KGHSH, LQKENI. V dropped 3 bases and J dropped 5; count of bases not matched to a gene: 9.

V gene TRBV29-1 combines with J gene TRBJ2-7, with 8 bases aligning to TRBD1. J lost 10 bases, V lost 4 bases, and 12 bases had no gene match. The CDR3 spans 13 residues. The germline V gene encodes CDR1 SQVTM and CDR2 ANQGSEA. The CDR3 coding sequence is TGCAGCGTTGGGGGCGCAGGGGGCGAGTACCAGTACTTC. Amino acid sequence: CSVGGAGGEYQYF.

The chain is built from TRBV6-6 and TRBJ1-2, with D possibly matching TRBD1 (5 bases). Trimming pared 4 bases from V and 4 bases from J, leaving 16 bases between. CDR1 and CDR2 from the germline V gene are MNHNY and SVGAGI (reference sequence). This CDR3 spans 15 amino acids. The CDR3: CASSSQGEGPYGYTF. The CDR3 region has the DNA TGTGCCAGCAGTTCGCAAGGGGAGGGGCCCTATGGCTACACCTTC.

The chain joins TRBV7-9 to TRBJ2-7; 9 bases fit TRBD1. The CDR3 has 14 amino acids. The trim removed 3 bases at V and 3 bases at J, leaving 3 bases unmatched. CDR1 and CDR2 from the germline V gene are SEHNR and FQNEAQ (reference sequence). The CDR3: CASSLTGGNYEQYF. The CDR3 DNA reads as TGTGCCAGCAGCTTGACAGGGGGGAACTACGAGCAGTACTTC.

V is TRBV5-5 and J is TRBJ2-7, with TRBD2 matching over 9 bases. Per germline, CDR1 SGHKS and CDR2 YYEKEE (reference sequence). CDR3 length equals 15 residues. V was pared by 2 bases and J by 4 bases, with 7 bases of the junction left unmatched. DNA of the CDR3: TGTGCCAGCAGCTTCCCGACTAGCGGCGGGTACGAGCAGTACTTC. This sequence encodes CASSFPTSGGYEQYF. The full variable domain, with the rest looked up from reference TRBV5-5 and TRBJ2-7, is DAGVTQSPTHLIKTRGQQVTLRCSPISGHKSVSWYQQVLGQGPQFIFQYYEKEERGRGNFPDRFSARQFPNYSSELNVNALLLGDSALYLCASSFPTSGGYEQYFGPGTRLTVT.

The rearrangement links TRBV9 to TRBJ1-2; tentative D call: TRBD1 (5 bases). CDR3 size: 14 residues. Trimming removed 4 bases at V and 4 bases at J, with 14 bases between. The germline gives CDR1 SGDLS, CDR2 YYNGEE. The CDR3 sequence is CASSLTMGGYGYTF. CDR3 in DNA: TGTGCCAGCAGCCTCACCATGGGGGGCTATGGCTACACCTTC.

The rearrangement joins TRBV19 to TRBJ2-7, with TRBD2 identical over 8 bases. The CDR3 sequence is 17 residues long. Germline V CDR1 and CDR2: LNHDA, SQIVND (reference sequence). The V segment lost 3 bases and the J segment 0 bases; nucleotides outside the gene matches: 10. The CDR3 spells CASSIVSPGLDSYEQYF. Written as DNA, the CDR3 is TGTGCCAGTAGTATCGTGAGCCCGGGACTAGACTCCTACGAGCAGTACTTC.

CDR3 nucleotide sequence: TGTGCCTGGGGACGCAGGGGCATATTAGATGGCTACACCTTC. It specifies CAWGRRGILDGYTF. J is TRBJ1-2 and V is TRBV30; D is possibly TRBD1 (6 bases). CDR3 size: 14 residues. CDR1 is GTSNPN, CDR2 SVGIG, per germline (reference sequence). V lost 5 bases and J lost 6, with 19 bases in between.

This clone was found a few times. This sequence joins TRBV28 and TRBJ1-4; TRBD1 aligns across 8 bases. CDR3 length: 15 residues. Germline V gene lookup returns CDR1 MDHEN and CDR2 SYDVKM. V shed 4 bases, J shed 6 bases, and the junction held 7 bases outside the gene matches. CDR3 loop: CASSSSGTGDEKLFF. The DNA of the CDR3 is TGTGCCAGCAGTTCGTCCGGGACAGGAGATGAAAAACTGTTTTTT.

This chain links TRBV25-1 with TRBJ1-2; D gene ambiguous. V was cut by 7 bases and J by 7 bases, with 16 bases left in between. The CDR3 spans 13 residues. Looked up from germline, CDR1 is MGHDK and CDR2 is SYGVNS. CDR3 DNA: TGTGCCAGCATGCCCGGTGCGGTTGGTGGCTACACCTTC. Translated, it gives CASMPGAVGGYTF.